These 21 T cell receptor beta chains share one sample of origin, sequenced in a study of human T cells and chemical hapten exposure. Time point of the sample: patch test 3, about 24 weeks after DPC sensitization. Documented treatment: therapeutic diphenylcyclopropenone sensitization with weekly scalp DPC. TCRdb processed the RACE reads anew with MiXCR; each CDR3 protein has one entry. The data hold 150,000 to 200,000 distinct CDR3 sequences, with about 30% observed a single time. This specimen was whole blood, taken in connection with sensitization to the hapten diphenylcyclopropenone (DPC). These receptors were obtained from a woman under 30 with alopecia areata. Some clones in this sample may be carry-over from other donors' samples.

The chain carries TRBV4-1 and TRBJ2-7, with TRBD2 matching 10 bases. The CDR3 totals 16 residues. Germline CDR1 MGHRA, CDR2 YSYEKL. After removal of 0 bases from V and 4 bases from J, the junction contained 6 bases not matched to a gene. The CDR3 here is CASSQDRPSGSYEQYF. In nucleotides, the CDR3 is TGCGCCAGCAGCCAAGATCGTCCTAGCGGGAGTTACGAGCAGTACTTC.

This chain joins TRBV9 and TRBJ2-3, with 7 bases matching TRBD1. Per germline, CDR1 SGDLS and CDR2 YYNGEE. The CDR3 totals 16 residues. V shed 3 bases, J shed 0 bases, and the junction held 7 bases outside the gene matches. This CDR3 is CASSARRDSSTDTQYF. DNA of the CDR3: TGTGCCAGCAGCGCCCGTCGGGACAGCAGCACAGATACGCAGTATTTT.

The chain uses TRBV9 and TRBJ2-7; TRBD2 aligns across 12 bases. V shed 0 bases and J 2 bases; nucleotides not matched to a gene: 6. Germline V gene sequence: CDR1 SGDLS, CDR2 YYNGEE. This CDR3 has 17 residues. CDR3 sequence: CASSVDVLAGGAYEQYF. DNA of the CDR3: TGTGCCAGCAGCGTAGATGTACTAGCGGGGGGAGCCTACGAGCAGTACTTC. Full variable domain (rest looked up from reference TRBV9 and TRBJ2-7): DSGVTQTPKHLITATGQRVTLRCSPRSGDLSVYWYQQSLDQGLQFLIQYYNGEERAKGNILERFSAQQFPDLHSELNLSSLELGDSALYFCASSVDVLAGGAYEQYFGPGTRLTVT.

V gene TRBV6-1 combines with J gene TRBJ1-5, with D unclear. V lost 11 bases, J lost 3 bases, and 20 bases lay in between. From germline, CDR1 is MNHNS and CDR2 SASEGT. The CDR3 totals 15 residues. CDR3 sequence reads: CACLPGPNFNQPQHF. CDR3 nucleotides: TGTGCCTGTCTTCCCGGACCGAACTTCAATCAGCCCCAGCATTTT.

V and J are TRBV11-2 and TRBJ2-2; 9 nucleotides match TRBD1. Trimming at V came to 1 base and at J to 6 bases, leaving 3 bases not matched to a gene. Germline CDR1 reads SGHAT; CDR2 reads FQNNGV. This CDR3 spans 15 amino acids. The CDR3 coding sequence is TGTGCCAGCAGCTTAGTAGGACAGGGGTCCGGGGAGCTGTTTTTT. As protein: CASSLVGQGSGELFF.

This clonotype came up a few times. The chain couples TRBV24-1 to TRBJ1-2; D gene ambiguous. The CDR3 covers 13 residues. Germline-derived CDR1 and CDR2 are KGHDR and SFDVKD. The V end lost 3 bases, the J end lost 5 bases, and 9 bases lay between the germline ends. The DNA for the CDR3 is TGTGCCACCAGTGATCCTCTGTGGTATGGCTACACCTTC. It is translated as CATSDPLWYGYTF.

The V and J genes are TRBV5-1 and TRBJ2-7; 9 bases agree with TRBD1. Trimming removed 0 bases from V and 7 bases from J; junction bases left unmatched: 8. The germline V gene has CDR1 SGHRS and CDR2 YFSETQ. This CDR3 has 15 amino acids. DNA of the CDR3: TGCGCCAGCAGCTTGGGACAGGGGGAACTCGGAGAGCAGTACTTC. Translated: CASSLGQGELGEQYF.

This clonotype was counted between two and nine times. This chain joins TRBV15 and TRBJ1-2; D not certain. Trimming took off 1 base at V and 5 bases at J, with 2 bases between the two ends. CDR3 length: 11 amino acids. CDR1 is LNHNV, CDR2 YYDKDF, per germline (reference sequence). CDR3 in amino acids: CATSRGYGYTF. In DNA form, the CDR3 reads TGTGCCACCAGCAGAGGGTATGGCTACACCTTC.

V and J are TRBV4-1 and TRBJ1-1; the D is unclear. The CDR3 consists of 15 residues. The ends were cut back, 4 bases at V and 0 bases at J, with 12 bases in the middle. From germline, CDR1 is MGHRA and CDR2 YSYEKL. This CDR3 reads CASSLRRQLNTEAFF. The CDR3 DNA is TGCGCCAGCAGCCTCCGTCGTCAGTTGAACACTGAAGCTTTCTTT.

The chain couples TRBV12-3 or TRBV12-4 to TRBJ1-2; D is uncertain. V lost 6 bases, J lost 8 bases, and 22 bases lay in between. The CDR3 extends over 15 amino acids. The CDR3 loop is CASRDRGKDRGGYTF. The CDR3 bases are TGTGCCAGCAGGGATCGAGGCAAAGATAGAGGAGGCTACACCTTC.

This clonotype was picked up a small number of times. CDR3 nucleotides: TGTGCCAGCAGAACGAGGGGGGTTGAAAACTATGGCTACACCTTC. Amino acids: CASRTRGVENYGYTF. This chain connects TRBV6-2 or TRBV6-3 to TRBJ1-2, with D possibly matching TRBD1 (6 bases). V shed 6 bases and J shed 2 bases, with 16 bases lying between them. Germline-derived CDR1 and CDR2 are MNHEY and SVGEGT. CDR3 length: 15 residues.

This clonotype was seen a few times. This chain uses TRBV15 with TRBJ1-1, with TRBD1 matching over 8 bases. This CDR3 comprises 15 residues. CDR1 and CDR2 (germline): LNHNV, YYDKDF (reference sequence). V lost 1 base to trimming and J lost 1 base; unmatched junction nucleotides: 2. The CDR3 protein is CATSRAGTGNTEAFF. In nucleotides, the CDR3 is TGTGCCACCAGCAGAGCCGGGACAGGGAACACTGAAGCTTTCTTT.

V is TRBV29-1 and J is TRBJ2-1, with D possibly being TRBD2 (6 bases). CDR3 size: 13 residues. V shed 6 bases and J shed 9 bases, with 18 bases lying between them. Germline CDR1 is SQVTM and CDR2 is ANQGSEA. This CDR3 is CSVSSREAGEQFF. Written as DNA, the CDR3 is TGCAGCGTCTCGAGCAGGGAGGCGGGTGAGCAGTTCTTC.

V gene TRBV12-3 or TRBV12-4 combines with J gene TRBJ2-5; no clear D gene. The CDR3 extends over 12 amino acids. Trimming took off 8 bases at V and 4 bases at J, with 11 bases between the two ends. CDR3 DNA: TGTGCCAGCCGGGTGGCAGGAGAGACCCAGTACTTC. This codes for CASRVAGETQYF.

This clonotype appeared a few times. CDR3 sequence (DNA): TGTGCCAGCAGCGGAGGACAGGGCTATGGAAACACCATATATTTT. Translated: CASSGGQGYGNTIYF. The genes are TRBV2 and TRBJ1-3, with 8 nucleotides matching TRBD1. The CDR3 is 15 residues long. V lost 6 bases and J lost 3; bases outside the gene matches: 7. Germline V gene sequence: CDR1 SNHLY, CDR2 FYNNEI.

The J gene is TRBJ2-7, the V gene TRBV29-1; D is ambiguous. Germline lookup yields CDR1 SQVTM and CDR2 ANQGSEA. V lost 6 bases, J lost 1 base, and 7 bases lay in between. CDR3 size: 11 residues. The CDR3 nucleotides are TGCAGCGTCCGTAGGTCCTACGAGCAGTACTTC. This encodes CSVRRSYEQYF.

This chain uses TRBV7-8 with TRBJ1-1; perhaps TRBD1 as D (6 bases). The germline V gene encodes CDR1 SGHVS and CDR2 FQNEAQ. Trimming stripped 6 bases from V and 0 bases from J, with 8 bases between. The CDR3 has 13 residues. In nucleotides, the CDR3 is TGTGCCAGCAGGAGGGGGGTGAACACTGAAGCTTTCTTT. Encoded protein: CASRRGVNTEAFF.

The chain combines TRBV29-1 with TRBJ1-2; D might be TRBD1 (5 bases). There are 12 residues in the CDR3. Deletions cut 6 bases from V and 4 bases from J, with 12 bases between. Germline CDR1 and CDR2: SQVTM and ANQGSEA. CDR3 sequence (DNA): TGCAGCGTGAGACAGACTCTCTATGGCTACACCTTC. It yields the protein CSVRQTLYGYTF. The full variable domain, with the rest looked up from reference TRBV29-1 and TRBJ1-2, is SAVISQKPSRDICQRGTSLTIQCQVDSQVTMMFWYRQQPGQSLTLIATANQGSEATYESGFVIDKFPISRPNLTFSTLTVSNMSPEDSSIYLCSVRQTLYGYTFGSGTRLTVV.

The rearrangement uses TRBV4-1 and TRBJ2-3, with 13 positions matching TRBD2. The CDR3 consists of 17 residues. Germline assignment: CDR1 MGHRA and CDR2 YSYEKL. With V trimmed by 1 base and J by 5 bases, 6 bases remained unmatched. The CDR3 spells CASSQVGLAGSKDTQYF. The DNA for the CDR3 is TGCGCCAGCAGCCAAGTGGGACTAGCGGGATCGAAAGATACGCAGTATTTT.

V is TRBV27 and J is TRBJ1-1; 8 bases map to TRBD1. This CDR3 has 14 residues. Per germline, CDR1 MNHEY and CDR2 SMNVEV (reference sequence). V gave up 3 bases and J gave up 2 bases; unmatched junction bases: 2. This CDR3 reads CASSFDRGNTEAFF. The CDR3 region has the DNA TGTGCCAGCAGTTTTGACAGGGGAAACACTGAAGCTTTCTTT.

This clonotype was recorded a few times. A read error may produce the germline difference seen at one junction end. The CDR3 DNA sequence: TGTGCCAGCGGAGCAGGGCATAACTCTGGCTACACCTTC. Amino acid sequence: CASGAGHNSGYTF. The chain joins TRBV2 to TRBJ1-2; possible D gene TRBD1, 5 bases. Germline lookup yields CDR1 SNHLY and CDR2 FYNNEI. There are 13 residues in the CDR3.